Presented here are 29 T cell receptor beta chains from one specimen sequenced in a study of cytomegalovirus exposure and HLA in healthy donors. Both 60 Vbeta primers and 13 Jbeta primers went into the PCR. The protocol was immunoSEQ multiplex PCR, while the TCRdb copy is restricted to in-frame clones and leaves out a portion. The table shows tens of thousands of clones, with roughly 69% occurring only once. The sample comprised PBMCs. The receptors stem from a woman in her 30s in good health and CMV-seronegative.

This chain uses TRBV5-8 with TRBJ1-3; no reliable D call. Per germline, CDR1 SGHTS and CDR2 YDEGEE. Between the trimmed V and J ends, which lost 0 bases and 3 bases, there was a span of 4 bases. The CDR3 contains 13 residues. The CDR3 is CASSLANGNTIYF. Written as DNA, the CDR3 is TGTGCCAGCAGCTTGGCCAATGGAAACACCATATATTTT.

The chain recombines TRBV7-2 with TRBJ2-1; TRBD2 matches 9 bases. CDR3 length: 15 residues. V shed 5 bases and J 0 bases; nucleotides not matched to a gene: 2. Germline V gene sequence: CDR1 SGHTA, CDR2 FQGNSA. CDR3 sequence (DNA): TGTGCCAGCAGCCATAGCGGGAGCTCCTACAATGAGCAGTTCTTC. Translated: CASSHSGSSYNEQFF.

The chain joins TRBV5-6 to TRBJ1-2, with a tentative D call TRBD1 (6 bases). The ends were cut back, 4 bases at V and 1 base at J, with 11 bases in the middle. The CDR3 consists of 14 residues. Per germline, CDR1 SGHDT and CDR2 YYEEEE. The CDR3 DNA follows: TGTGCCAGCAGCCCCGGACAGCTTAACTATGGCTACACCTTC. This encodes CASSPGQLNYGYTF.

On this clone itself: Sequence at one end of the junction differs from germline and may be a read error. This chain joins TRBV25-1 and TRBJ1-5; no clear D. Germline V gives CDR1 MGHDK, CDR2 SYGVNS. The CDR3 length is 14 residues. In nucleotides, the CDR3 is TGTGCCAGCGGTGAAAGAGGGCACAATCAGCCCCAGCATTTT. Amino acid sequence: CASGERGHNQPQHF.

The chain links TRBV6-1 to TRBJ1-1; no clear D gene. Germline-derived CDR1 and CDR2 are MNHNS and SASEGT. With 2 bases removed from V and 4 bases from J, the gap between germline ends came to 14 bases. The CDR3 has 15 residues. The DNA for the CDR3 is TGTGCCAGCAGTGAAACGGCAGCGTCACGCACTGAAGCTTTCTTT. Its translation: CASSETAASRTEAFF.

J is TRBJ2-3 and V is TRBV29-1; 9 bases line up with TRBD2. CDR1 and CDR2 (germline): SQVTM, ANQGSEA. V was clipped by 6 bases and J by 4 bases; unmatched bases: 11. The CDR3 contains 15 residues. CDR3 amino acids: CSVMSGGPEADTQYF. CDR3 coding DNA: TGCAGCGTCATGAGCGGGGGGCCAGAGGCAGATACGCAGTATTTT.

The V call is TRBV14, the J call TRBJ2-3; 12 nucleotides align to TRBD1. Germline CDR1 SGHDN, CDR2 FVKESK. With 4 bases clipped from V and 4 bases from J, the junction kept 12 bases outside the gene matches. This CDR3 has 18 amino acids. The CDR3 loop reads CASSLRWRRDRGPDTQYF. The CDR3 DNA is TGTGCCAGCAGCCTGAGATGGCGTAGGGACAGGGGGCCAGATACGCAGTATTTT.

The chain couples TRBV19 to TRBJ2-7; a possible D gene is TRBD2 (7 bases). The germline gives CDR1 LNHDA, CDR2 SQIVND (reference sequence). The V end lost 7 bases, the J end lost 5 bases, and 21 bases lay between the germline ends. CDR3 length: 15 amino acids. The CDR3 protein is CASTLPGRGVNEQYF. CDR3 nucleotides: TGTGCCAGTACCCTCCCAGGGAGGGGGGTGAACGAGCAGTACTTC. The variable domain in full, with the rest retrieved from reference TRBV19 and TRBJ2-7, is DGGITQSPKYLFRKEGQNVTLSCEQNLNHDAMYWYRQDPGQGLRLIYYSQIVNDFQKGDIAEGYSVSREKKESFPLTVTSAQKNPTAFYLCASTLPGRGVNEQYFGPGTRLTVT.

This clone has only a few counts. The CDR3 is CASSYGTAAGNTIYF. As DNA, the CDR3 is TGTGCCAGCAGTTACGGGACAGCCGCTGGAAACACCATATATTTT. The chain uses TRBV6-5 and TRBJ1-3, with 7 bases lining up with TRBD1. The CDR3 sequence is 15 residues long. The germline V gene has CDR1 MNHEY and CDR2 SVGAGI. With V trimmed by 2 bases and J by 2 bases, 3 bases remained unmatched.

The chain uses TRBV10-3 and TRBJ1-5, with D perhaps matching TRBD1 (6 bases). The CDR3 is 16 residues long. Trimming cost V 5 bases and J 2 bases, with 16 bases left between them. Germline CDR1 reads ENHRY; CDR2 reads SYGVKD. This CDR3 reads CAISHGAGDRNQPQHF. The DNA for the CDR3 is TGTGCCATCAGTCATGGGGCAGGGGACCGCAATCAGCCCCAGCATTTT.

The chain uses TRBV7-2 and TRBJ1-1; 7 bases are a match to TRBD1. This CDR3 has 14 amino acids. With 3 bases clipped from V and 5 bases from J, the junction kept 6 bases outside the gene matches. Germline lookup yields CDR1 SGHTA and CDR2 FQGNSA. The CDR3 nucleotides are TGTGCCAGCAGCTTGCTGGACAGGCGTACTGAAGCTTTCTTT. It encodes CASSLLDRRTEAFF.

This clone was detected a few times. The chain links TRBV29-1 to TRBJ1-3, with TRBD1 identical over 9 bases. The CDR3 contains 13 residues. V gave up 6 bases and J gave up 10 bases; unmatched junction bases: 10. Germline assignment: CDR1 SQVTM and CDR2 ANQGSEA. CDR3 sequence (DNA): TGCAGCGTGAGGGGACAGGGAAGGGGGACCATATATTTT. Encoded protein: CSVRGQGRGTIYF.

A remark on this clone: Since the CDR3 does not end with the conserved phenylalanine or tryptophan, this likely comes from a read error. It is unclear where the CDR3 begins or ends on the DNA, so no DNA is shown, and the CDR3 is as TCRdb lists it. V usage is TRBV6-5 and J usage is TRBJ1-3; the D call in the table, TRBD1, was not verified against the DNA. Germline CDR1 MNHEY, CDR2 SVGAGI. The CDR3 spans 15 amino acids, including both terminal residues. CDR3 in amino acids: CASSNGQGTGNTIYL.

With regard to this clone: Other DNA variants within this sample encode the same CDR3. V usage is TRBV7-9 and J usage is TRBJ2-7; 7 bases are shared with TRBD1. The germline gives CDR1 SEHNR, CDR2 FQNEAQ (reference sequence). This CDR3 is built from 14 residues. V lost 5 bases to trimming and J lost 1 base; unmatched junction nucleotides: 5. The CDR3 DNA reads as TGTGCCAGCAGCCCCCGGGACAGATCCTACGAGCAGTACTTC. Translated: CASSPRDRSYEQYF.

The chain employs TRBV19 and TRBJ1-5, with 9 bases identical to TRBD1. With V trimmed by 2 bases and J by 4 bases, 3 bases remained unmatched. Germline-derived CDR1 and CDR2 are LNHDA and SQIVND (reference sequence). This CDR3 comprises 15 residues. The CDR3 region is CASSITGGANQPQHF. For the CDR3, the DNA is TGTGCCAGTAGTATAACAGGGGGCGCGAATCAGCCCCAGCATTTT.

V gene TRBV27 combines with J gene TRBJ2-1, with 7 positions matching TRBD2. The CDR3 length is 15 residues. Germline V gives CDR1 MNHEY, CDR2 SMNVEV (reference sequence). V shed 6 bases, J shed 2 bases, and the junction held 7 bases outside the gene matches. The DNA for the CDR3 is TGTGCCAGCAGAATCCAGCGGGAAACCTACAATGAGCAGTTCTTC. Its protein product is CASRIQRETYNEQFF.

The J gene is TRBJ1-4, the V gene TRBV28, with no clear D. Germline CDR1 reads MDHEN; CDR2 reads SYDVKM. V dropped 7 bases and J dropped 6 bases, with 12 bases sitting between them. There are 13 residues in the CDR3. CDR3 in DNA: TGTGCCAGCAAGGGAGCGTTTGATGAAAAACTGTTTTTT. It yields the protein CASKGAFDEKLFF.

This clone turned up a few times. This chain connects TRBV5-4 to TRBJ1-1, with D perhaps TRBD1 (6 bases). The CDR3 runs 15 residues. Between the trimmed V and J ends, which lost 7 bases and 1 base, there was a span of 17 bases. Germline V gene sequence: CDR1 SGHNT, CDR2 YYREEE (reference sequence). DNA for the CDR3: TGTGCCAGCGGGCTGTCAGGGGCCGCGAACACTGAAGCTTTCTTT. This encodes CASGLSGAANTEAFF. Full variable domain (remainder filled in from reference TRBV5-4 and TRBJ1-1): ETGVTQSPTHLIKTRGQQVTLRCSSQSGHNTVSWYQQALGQGPQFIFQYYREEENGRGNFPPRFSGLQFPNYSSELNVNALELDDSALYLCASGLSGAANTEAFFGQGTRLTVV.

The chain has TRBV28 and TRBJ1-2, with D perhaps TRBD1 (5 bases). Germline CDR1 is MDHEN and CDR2 is SYDVKM. V lost 3 bases, J lost 2 bases, and 10 bases lay in between. The CDR3 totals 14 residues. As DNA, the CDR3 is TGTGCCAGCAGTTTTGGGGCCCCCAACTATGGCTACACCTTC. Its protein product is CASSFGAPNYGYTF.

In this sample, this clone turned up once. V gene TRBV5-1 combines with J gene TRBJ1-1, with a tentative D call TRBD1 (6 bases). V dropped 1 base and J dropped 1 base, with 11 bases sitting between them. From germline, CDR1 is SGHRS and CDR2 YFSETQ. This CDR3 contains 15 residues. The DNA for the CDR3 is TGCGCCAGCAGCTTGTCTCCAGGGGCGAACACTGAAGCTTTCTTT. Residues: CASSLSPGANTEAFF.

The J gene is TRBJ1-4, the V gene TRBV29-1; D gene uncertain. CDR1 is SQVTM, CDR2 ANQGSEA, per germline. Between the trimmed V and J ends, which lost 7 bases and 7 bases, there was a span of 16 bases. The CDR3 sequence is 13 residues long. The CDR3 DNA is TGCAGCGGATCGTTACCTCGGGGTGAAAAACTGTTTTTT. This gives the protein CSGSLPRGEKLFF. Combining the CDR3 with reference TRBV29-1 and TRBJ1-4 gives the whole variable domain SAVISQKPSRDICQRGTSLTIQCQVDSQVTMMFWYRQQPGQSLTLIATANQGSEATYESGFVIDKFPISRPNLTFSTLTVSNMSPEDSSIYLCSGSLPRGEKLFFGSGTQLSVL.

The chain links TRBV28 to TRBJ1-1; TRBD1 is a possible D gene (5 bases). Germline V lookup: CDR1 MDHEN, CDR2 SYDVKM. Trimming stripped 4 bases from V and 4 bases from J, with 13 bases between. The CDR3 extends over 14 amino acids. CDR3 in amino acids: CASSSRVRITEAFF. CDR3 sequence (DNA): TGTGCCAGCAGTTCCAGGGTTAGGATCACTGAAGCTTTCTTT.

V and J are TRBV28 and TRBJ2-2, with 9 positions matching TRBD1. CDR1 and CDR2 (germline): MDHEN, SYDVKM. The CDR3 has 17 amino acids. Trimming took 2 bases from V and 3 from J; bases not matched to a gene: 7. CDR3 in amino acids: CASSLGTGGADTGELFF. The CDR3, as DNA: TGTGCCAGCAGTTTAGGAACAGGGGGCGCGGACACCGGGGAGCTGTTTTTT. Full variable domain (missing parts from reference TRBV28 and TRBJ2-2): DVKVTQSSRYLVKRTGEKVFLECVQDMDHENMFWYRQDPGLGLRLIYFSYDVKMKEKGDIPEGYSVSREKKERFSLILESASTNQTSMYLCASSLGTGGADTGELFFGEGSRLTVL.

J is TRBJ2-2 and V is TRBV30; 8 bases fit TRBD1. This CDR3 is 15 amino acids long. The V gene end was trimmed by 3 bases and the J gene end by 4 bases; junction bases not matched to a gene: 7. Germline V gene data show CDR1 as GTSNPN and CDR2 as SVGIG (reference sequence). The CDR3 protein is CAWRNRGLTTGELFF. CDR3 bases: TGTGCCTGGAGAAACAGGGGGTTGACCACCGGGGAGCTGTTTTTT.

The CDR3 protein is CASSYSSGGGFRGYTF. CDR3 DNA: TGTGCCAGCAGTTACTCTTCGGGGGGAGGCTTTCGGGGCTACACCTTC. The genes are TRBV6-5 and TRBJ1-2, with D perhaps TRBD1 (5 bases). Trimming took 0 bases from V and 8 from J, leaving 19 bases between them. The CDR3 runs 16 residues. Per the germline V gene, CDR1 is MNHEY and CDR2 is SVGAGI.

The V gene is TRBV29-1, the J gene TRBJ2-1, with a tentative D call TRBD2 (5 bases). The length of the CDR3 is 14 residues. V was cut by 0 bases and J by 4 bases, with 10 bases left in between. Germline CDR1 SQVTM, CDR2 ANQGSEA. The CDR3 loop is CSVEEAVRYNEQFF. The DNA of the CDR3 is TGCAGCGTTGAAGAAGCGGTACGATACAATGAGCAGTTCTTC.

The chain combines TRBV6-4 with TRBJ1-5; D may be TRBD1 (5 bases). V was pared by 4 bases and J by 7 bases, with 11 bases between. Germline V gives CDR1 MRHNA, CDR2 SNTAGT. This CDR3 contains 13 residues. The CDR3 here is CASSVYRRQPQHF. In DNA form, the CDR3 reads TGTGCCAGCAGTGTGTACAGGCGGCAGCCCCAGCATTTT.

The CDR3 nucleotides read TGTGCCAGCAGTAGCCCCCGGACAGCGAACACCGGGGAGCTGTTTTTT. It is translated as CASSSPRTANTGELFF. V and J are TRBV28 and TRBJ2-2; a weak D match, TRBD1 (6 bases). The CDR3 is 16 amino acids. The V end lost 5 bases, the J end lost 0 bases, and 13 bases lay between the germline ends. The V gene's germline CDR1 is MDHEN and CDR2 SYDVKM.

The V call is TRBV28, the J call TRBJ1-4, with 8 bases matching TRBD1. V dropped 8 bases and J dropped 0; count of bases not matched to a gene: 8. Germline CDR1 and CDR2: MDHEN and SYDVKM. This CDR3 spans 16 amino acids. The CDR3: CASSSPGGATNEKLFF. The CDR3 bases are TGTGCCAGCTCGAGCCCAGGGGGCGCAACTAATGAAAAACTGTTTTTT. The variable domain in full, with the rest retrieved from reference TRBV28 and TRBJ1-4, is DVKVTQSSRYLVKRTGEKVFLECVQDMDHENMFWYRQDPGLGLRLIYFSYDVKMKEKGDIPEGYSVSREKKERFSLILESASTNQTSMYLCASSSPGGATNEKLFFGSGTQLSVL.